The present T cell receptor (beta chain) was sequenced within a study of cytomegalovirus exposure and HLA in healthy donors. Study at large: There were 90 million to 140 million unique TCR beta sequences, drawn from about 179 million T cells, in an earlier analysis. Regarding the study as a whole: Rarity held for most TCR sequences, but there were some public TCRs that occurred in many donors.

A word on this clone: Its antigen is currently unknown.

Though probably carrying unrecorded immune exposures, donors were nominally healthy at sampling. V was clipped by 7 bases and J by 6 bases, with 29 bases between them. Per germline, CDR1 SGDLS and CDR2 YYNGEE. This CDR3 spans 18 amino acids. It was with 60 Vbeta and 13 Jbeta primers that the PCR ran. Repertoires were generated with immunoSEQ multiplex PCR, while TCRdb's copy carries only in-frame clones and drops some. The sample yields about 200,000 clones, approximately 80% seen once. The sequence derives from a man younger than 40 in good health and CMV-seronegative. The rearrangement joins TRBV9 to TRBJ1-3; perhaps TRBD1 as D (6 bases). The sample taken for sequencing was PBMCs. CDR3 loop: CASGKGGGGLTIENTIYF. The CDR3 nucleotides read TGTGCCAGCGGGAAGGGGGGGGGAGGGTTGACTATTGAAAACACCATATATTTT.